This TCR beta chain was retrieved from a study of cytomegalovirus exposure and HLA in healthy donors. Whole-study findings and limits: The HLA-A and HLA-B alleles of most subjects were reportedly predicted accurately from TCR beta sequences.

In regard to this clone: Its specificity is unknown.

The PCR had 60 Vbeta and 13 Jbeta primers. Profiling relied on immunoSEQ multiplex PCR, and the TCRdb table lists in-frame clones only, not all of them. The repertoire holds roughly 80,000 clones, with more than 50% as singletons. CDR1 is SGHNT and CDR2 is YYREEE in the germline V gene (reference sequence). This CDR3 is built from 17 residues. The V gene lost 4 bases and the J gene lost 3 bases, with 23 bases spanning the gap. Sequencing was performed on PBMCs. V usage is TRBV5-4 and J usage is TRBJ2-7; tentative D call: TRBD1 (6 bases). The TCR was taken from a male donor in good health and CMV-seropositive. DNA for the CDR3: TGTGCCAGCAGCCCCCCTGGTTGGGACACCGCCCTCTACGAGCAGTACTTC. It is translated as CASSPPGWDTALYEQYF. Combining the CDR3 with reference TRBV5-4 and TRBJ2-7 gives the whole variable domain ETGVTQSPTHLIKTRGQQVTLRCSSQSGHNTVSWYQQALGQGPQFIFQYYREEENGRGNFPPRFSGLQFPNYSSELNVNALELDDSALYLCASSPPGWDTALYEQYFGPGTRLTVT.